This T cell receptor beta chain was identified in a study of Ad26.COV2.S vaccination and SARS-CoV-2 variants (dated by TCRdb to about 2021). With respect to the entire study: Vaccine-arm donors were drawn from COV1001, a multicentre, randomized, double-blind, placebo-controlled phase I-IIa trial of Ad26.COV2.S in healthy adults. Investigators did not know the trial group allocation while performing experiments and assessing outcomes. Trial participants were randomized into five groups of five, in which low-dose or high-dose Ad26.COV2.S was given once or twice, or placebo was given on both occasions. A total of around 32 samples were included in the TCR-sequenced set, comprising approximately 20 Ad26.COV2.S vaccine recipients, 5 placebo recipients and 8 SARS-CoV-2 convalescent individuals. Dosing of Ad26.COV2.S was intramuscular, at either 5x10^10 or 1x10^11 viral particles, delivered as one shot or as two shots spaced 56 days apart. TCRbeta repertoire sequencing served as the tool for gauging how specific and how broad the SARS-CoV-2-reactive T cell receptors were following Ad26.COV2.S vaccination.

The treatment or condition tag for this specimen amounts to: roughly 20 received Ad26.COV2.S at low or high dose, single or two shots; roughly five received placebo; per-sample allocation not given. Repertoires of vaccine and placebo recipients were sequenced from samples taken on day 63 after the first injection. In Cohort 1b, fewer than 30 adults aged 18-55 years were enrolled at a single site in Boston, USA, between 29 July and 7 August 2020. Ad26.COV2.S consisted of a replication-incompetent adenovirus type 26 vector by which a prefusion-stabilized SARS-CoV-2 spike protein from the original Wuhan strain was expressed. The immunoSEQ Assay was the method used to sequence TCRbeta CDR3 regions. After extraction, genomic DNA underwent amplification by bias-controlled multiplex PCR, followed by high-throughput sequencing. The published analysis was carried out like this. Collapsing and filtering of sequences were performed to quantify the absolute abundance of each unique TCRbeta CDR3 region. T cell fraction was estimated by normalizing TCRbeta template counts to usable DNA, with usable DNA measured through amplification of reference genes found in all nucleated cells. Repertoire TCRs were annotated as SARS-CoV-2-specific by exact matching of V gene, CDR3 amino acid sequence and J gene to a known reactive TCR set. The reference SARS-CoV-2 TCR set came from MIRA and was filtered for enrichment in COVID-19-positive ImmuneCODE repertoires, removing public or cross-reactive TCRs. Drawing on the MIRA antigens, annotated TCRs were analysed further at the level of specific ORF or position within ORF. Depth was the summed frequency of annotated unique rearrangements, while breadth was defined as annotated unique rearrangements over total unique productive rearrangements. Two-sided Wilcoxon rank-sum tests were used to compare TCR breadth between groups. Drawn from immuneACCESS, this table holds only the in-frame rearrangements with V and J called that TCRdb kept. Clones are partly lost; checked studies trace under half to an unresolved V gene and leave the rest unexplained. The V and J calls and clone size come from that table; D and trimming were worked out from the DNA. Counted in this sample were about 240,000 clones; more than 75% of them appeared once. The ten biggest clones cover about 10% of the sample.

Taken from the germline V gene, the CDR1 and CDR2 loops are LGHNA and YNFKEQ. The junction shows trimming of 2 bases on V and 4 bases on J, and the gene matches do not reach 6 bases of it. The CDR3 spans 15 residues, from the cysteine through the phenylalanine. The CDR3 DNA has 45 bases and is translated from base 1. Paper-wide results and their limitations: After vaccination, substantial breadth of spike-specific CD8+ and CD4+ T cell responses was reported. The authors noted that total T cell responses may have been underestimated by the TCR breadth and depth analyses. Comparable non-spike TCR breadth was observed between vaccine and placebo recipients, consistent with only spike being contained in the vaccine. Spike-specific TCR breadth was higher in Ad26.COV2.S recipients than in placebo recipients (P = 0.0014). The study lacked the statistical power to compare responses across vaccine doses or regimens.

A word on this clone: It lacks a known antigen. No quality values exist for individual bases; no much larger clone is one base distant.

The sample in question was peripheral blood, obtained in a trial of Ad26.COV2.S vaccine versus placebo. The sequence derives from a person aged 18-65 years who received the Ad26.COV2.S COVID-19 vaccine or a placebo. The V and J segments used are TRBV4-2 and TRBJ1-1; 8 junctional bases match TRBD1. The bases are TGTGCCAGCAGCCAAACGGACAGGGCAGGCACTGAAGCTTTCTTT. Its product reads: CASSQTDRAGTEAFF.